The TCR beta chain described here comes from a study of blood T cell repertoires in COVID-19. Study-level information: Sample material is recorded as cDNA or gDNA derived from T cells, B-cell-depleted T cells, or PBMCs.

Under the authors' procedure: Amplification of reference gene primers provided the estimated nucleated cell counts. TCRdb keeps only in-frame clones here, not all; method: immunoSEQ multiplex PCR. The DNA was the basis for D and trimming; V, J and clone size are from that table. Among about 240,000 clones listed, around 86% were seen once. This CDR3 contains 18 residues. V lost 2 bases and J lost 4, with 21 bases in between. Germline V gene data show CDR1 as LGHDT and CDR2 as YNNKEL (reference sequence). This TCR came from a man older than 75 with acute or convalescent COVID-19. This chain joins TRBV3-1 (or the pseudogene TRBV3-2) and TRBJ1-5; TRBD1 might be the D (6 bases). The sequencing sample was made of peripheral blood. CDR3 bases: TGTGCCAGCAGCCAAACACCTAGCACAGGGAGGGGGAATCAGCCCCAGCATTTT. It yields the protein CASSQTPSTGRGNQPQHF.